Detailed here is one T cell receptor beta chain. TCRdb keeps only in-frame clones here, not all; method: immunoSEQ multiplex PCR. The sample lists approximately 650,000 clones, over 95% seen once, with around 0.11% in the top ten. The sample originates from a study of shared clonotypes between healthy human individuals. This CDR3 is 15 amino acids long. Between the trimmed V and J ends, which lost 6 bases and 0 bases, there was a span of 15 bases. Germline V gene data show CDR1 as MDHEN and CDR2 as SYDVKM. CD45RO negativity and positive selection for CCR7 defined naive CD8 cells, a population that excluded terminally differentiated effector memory CD45RA+ cells.

The sample was naive CD8+ T cells sorted from blood. This sequence joins TRBV28 and TRBJ2-7; D is ambiguous. The TCR sequence derives from a woman in her thirties in good health. CDR3 sequence (DNA): TGTGCCAGCAGAACCCGGACGGAAAGCTCCTACGAGCAGTACTTC. Translation gives CASRTRTESSYEQYF.